The 20 T cell receptor beta chains presented below share a single source sample, sequenced in a study of T-cell memory formation after mild COVID-19. TCRdb called the 5' RACE reads again in MiXCR, with one record for every CDR3 protein. The repertoire holds 250,000 to 300,000 distinct CDR3 sequences, with roughly 15% as singletons. Specimen: PBMCs or a T cell subset sorted from them (not recorded which). The receptors here all came from a man between 18 and 35 years old who had mild COVID-19 (a few samples of this study predate the infection). Cell type and time point are not known.

The rearrangement joins TRBV6-2 or TRBV6-3 to TRBJ2-3; TRBD1 matches at 11 bases. Germline V gene data show CDR1 as MNHEY and CDR2 as SVGEGT. CDR3 length: 16 residues. The junction had 8 bases not matched to a gene; V was cut back by 5 bases and J by 4 bases. The CDR3 region has the DNA TGTGCCAGCAGTCCCCGGGACAGGGGGGTTCCAGATACGCAGTATTTT. It translates to CASSPRDRGVPDTQYF.

The CDR3, as DNA: TGTGCCAGCAGTTCGGACAGGGAGGGCTATGGCTACACCTTC. As protein: CASSSDREGYGYTF. The chain carries TRBV12-3 or TRBV12-4 and TRBJ1-2, with TRBD1 matching 8 bases. V dropped 4 bases and J dropped 4; count of bases not matched to a gene: 5. The CDR3 length is 14 residues.

This clonotype has just a few counts. V gene TRBV14 combines with J gene TRBJ2-7, with D possibly being TRBD1 (6 bases). Germline lookup yields CDR1 SGHDN and CDR2 FVKESK. The CDR3 consists of 19 residues. The V end lost 3 bases, the J end lost 3 bases, and 27 bases lay between the germline ends. CDR3 sequence: CASSQGIRLGRGTYYEQYF. In nucleotides, the CDR3 is TGTGCCAGCAGCCAGGGTATCCGCCTGGGACGAGGGACATACTACGAGCAGTACTTC.

Only a few counts were recorded for this clonotype. The V gene is TRBV5-1, the J gene TRBJ2-3, with D hard to call. V lost 0 bases and J 7 bases, leaving 6 bases between the germline ends. Germline values: CDR1 SGHRS, CDR2 YFSETQ. This CDR3 is built from 12 residues. Here the CDR3 reads CASSLEGNTQYF. CDR3 nucleotide sequence: TGCGCCAGCAGCTTGGAAGGGAATACGCAGTATTTT.

This chain joins TRBV6-5 and TRBJ2-5; unclear D gene. The CDR3 is 13 amino acids. Trimming cost V 2 bases and J 4 bases, with 8 bases left between them. Per the germline V gene, CDR1 is MNHEY and CDR2 is SVGAGI. CDR3 amino acids: CASSYVLGETQYF. The CDR3 DNA reads as TGTGCCAGCAGTTACGTGTTAGGAGAGACCCAGTACTTC.

This sequence joins TRBV28 and TRBJ2-7; the D gene is possibly TRBD1 (5 bases). Germline lookup yields CDR1 MDHEN and CDR2 SYDVKM. The CDR3 totals 13 residues. V lost 3 bases to trimming and J lost 7 bases, with 13 bases between them. The CDR3: CASSLGRFREQYF. CDR3 DNA: TGTGCCAGCAGTTTGGGGCGGTTCAGGGAGCAGTACTTC.

This clonotype has just a few counts. The chain recombines TRBV10-3 with TRBJ2-7; D may be TRBD2 (5 bases). V was clipped by 2 bases and J by 1 base, with 12 bases between them. CDR1 and CDR2 (germline): ENHRY, SYGVKD. CDR3 length: 15 amino acids. The CDR3 spells CAISEPGKISYEQYF. DNA for the CDR3: TGTGCCATCAGTGAGCCGGGGAAGATATCCTACGAGCAGTACTTC.

The CDR3 coding sequence is TGTGCCAGCACCGACTTTAGCGGGGGGGCGATAGATACGCAGTATTTT. Protein: CASTDFSGGAIDTQYF. V and J are TRBV12-3 or TRBV12-4 and TRBJ2-3; 11 bases align to TRBD2. This CDR3 comprises 16 residues. V shed 7 bases, J shed 5 bases, and the junction held 11 bases outside the gene matches.

V usage is TRBV7-3 and J usage is TRBJ2-3, with D possibly being TRBD1 (6 bases). The CDR3 spans 17 residues. Trimming cost V 0 bases and J 0 bases, with 13 bases left between them. CDR1 is SGHTA, CDR2 FQGTGA, per germline. For the CDR3, the DNA is TGTGCCAGCAGCTTAACGCCCGGACAGACTAGCACAGATACGCAGTATTTT. Translated: CASSLTPGQTSTDTQYF.

CDR3 coding DNA: TGCAGTGCTAGAGATTACGACAGAGACTACGAGCAGTACTTC. It translates to CSARDYDRDYEQYF. V gene TRBV20-1 combines with J gene TRBJ2-7, with a possible D match to TRBD1 (5 bases). This CDR3 spans 14 amino acids. V was clipped by 0 bases and J by 3 bases, with 12 bases between them. Germline assignment: CDR1 DFQATT and CDR2 SNEGSKA (reference sequence).

V gene TRBV7-9 combines with J gene TRBJ2-2, with D possibly being TRBD1 or TRBD2 (6 bases each). Germline-derived CDR1 and CDR2 are SEHNR and FQNEAQ (reference sequence). The CDR3 length is 14 residues. V was shortened by 5 bases and J by 7 bases, with 14 bases between the two germline ends. This CDR3 is CASSGEGGYGELFF. As DNA, the CDR3 is TGTGCCAGCAGCGGAGAGGGGGGCTACGGGGAGCTGTTTTTT.

The gene calls are TRBV20-1 and TRBJ1-2; D is undetermined. The CDR3 is 12 residues long. Germline-derived CDR1 and CDR2 are DFQATT and SNEGSKA (reference sequence). V lost 2 bases, J lost 1 base, and 5 bases lay in between. CDR3 region: CSARSVNYGYTF. The CDR3 DNA reads as TGCAGTGCTAGATCGGTTAACTATGGCTACACCTTC.

The chain has TRBV14 and TRBJ2-3, with a weak D call TRBD1 (6 bases). V was shortened by 2 bases and J by 13 bases, with 13 bases between the two germline ends. This CDR3 contains 12 residues. Germline CDR1 SGHDN, CDR2 FVKESK. CDR3 DNA sequence: TGTGCCAGCAGCCAATTAGGGGGACCGGAGTATTTT. As protein: CASSQLGGPEYF.

This clonotype was seen many times. V and J are TRBV5-1 and TRBJ2-5, with D perhaps matching TRBD2 (7 bases). Germline V gene sequence: CDR1 SGHRS, CDR2 YFSETQ. Trimming pared 7 bases from V and 3 bases from J, leaving 19 bases between. The CDR3 spans 15 residues. CDR3 residues: CASQPMGGAEETQYF. The CDR3 DNA reads TGCGCCAGCCAACCAATGGGGGGGGCCGAAGAGACCCAGTACTTC.

This clonotype has only a few counts. V is TRBV5-8 and J is TRBJ2-5, with 14 nucleotides matching TRBD2. The CDR3 extends over 15 amino acids. Germline assignment: CDR1 SGHTS and CDR2 YDEGEE. V shed 4 bases and J 5 bases; nucleotides not matched to a gene: 4. The CDR3 sequence is CASSGGLAGGETQYF. CDR3 sequence (DNA): TGTGCCAGCAGCGGAGGACTAGCGGGGGGTGAGACCCAGTACTTC. The full variable domain, with the rest looked up from reference TRBV5-8 and TRBJ2-5, is EAGVTQSPTHLIKTRGQQATLRCSPISGHTSVYWYQQALGLGLQFLLWYDEGEERNRGNFPPRFSGRQFPNYSSELNVNALELEDSALYLCASSGGLAGGETQYFGPGTRLLVL.

This clonotype was recorded a few times. The chain employs TRBV2 and TRBJ2-1, with unresolved D. V was clipped by 6 bases and J by 8 bases, with 11 bases between them. The CDR3 extends over 12 amino acids. Germline V gene data show CDR1 as SNHLY and CDR2 as FYNNEI. As DNA, the CDR3 is TGTGCCAGCAGCGCCGAATTCGATGAGCAGTTCTTC. Its protein product is CASSAEFDEQFF. Full variable domain (outside the CDR3, taken from reference TRBV2 and TRBJ2-1): EPEVTQTPSHQVTQMGQEVILRCVPISNHLYFYWYRQILGQKVEFLVSFYNNEISEKSEIFDDQFSVERPDGSNFTLKIRSTKLEDSAMYFCASSAEFDEQFFGPGTRLTVL.

In its sample, this clonotype was seen a few times. The chain has TRBV12-3 or TRBV12-4 and TRBJ1-3; 9 bases map to TRBD1. This CDR3 spans 15 amino acids. Trimming at V came to 4 bases and at J to 4 bases, leaving 5 bases not matched to a gene. The CDR3 nucleotides read TGTGCCAGCAGTTACGGGACAGGGCTCGGAAACACCATATATTTT. It encodes CASSYGTGLGNTIYF.

The chain employs TRBV11-3 and TRBJ2-1, with D unresolved. CDR3 length equals 12 residues. Germline lookup yields CDR1 SGHNT and CDR2 YENEEA. The germline V and J ends were trimmed by 0 bases and 10 bases, with 7 bases remaining between them. The CDR3 sequence: CASSLDQREQFF. CDR3 coding DNA: TGTGCCAGCAGCTTAGATCAAAGGGAGCAGTTCTTC.

The sample holds many counts of this clonotype. The chain combines TRBV4-3 with TRBJ2-4; TRBD1 matches 7 bases. Germline V gene sequence: CDR1 LGHNA, CDR2 YSLEER. V lost 4 bases, J lost 0 bases, and 9 bases stayed unmatched. The CDR3 spans 17 residues. The CDR3 is CASSLINRGIAKNIQYF. CDR3 nucleotides: TGCGCCAGCAGCCTGATAAACAGGGGTATAGCCAAAAACATTCAGTACTTC.

This clonotype was counted many times. The V gene is TRBV20-1, the J gene TRBJ2-1; D remains ambiguous. V lost 6 bases and J 3 bases, leaving 18 bases between the germline ends. This CDR3 is 15 amino acids long. Germline V gene sequence: CDR1 DFQATT, CDR2 SNEGSKA (reference sequence). For the CDR3, the DNA is TGCAGTGCCCCGCCCTATGGCTCGGTCTACAATGAGCAGTTCTTC. It codes for CSAPPYGSVYNEQFF.